The source of this TCR beta chain is a study of blood T cell repertoires in COVID-19. On the study more broadly: The cDNA or gDNA used as material had been derived from T cells, B-cell-depleted T cells, or PBMCs.

V lost 2 bases and J lost 6; bases outside the gene matches: 12. CDR1 is SGHVS and CDR2 is FQNEAQ in the germline V gene. This CDR3 has 16 residues. Original data processing: Amplifying reference gene primers gave estimates of nucleated cell counts. Some clones are missing from TCRdb's copy, which holds only in-frame ones; the method was immunoSEQ multiplex PCR. Clonal size and the V and J genes are those of that table, whereas D and trimming came from the DNA. The table shows approximately 210,000 clones, with around 80% occurring only once. The sequencing input was peripheral blood. This TCR was recovered from a woman aged 35 to 49 with acute or convalescent COVID-19. The chain joins TRBV7-8 to TRBJ2-7, with TRBD2 matching 8 bases. This CDR3 reads CASSLRIGTRTTEQYF. In nucleotides, the CDR3 is TGTGCCAGCAGCTTAAGAATCGGGACTAGGACCACCGAGCAGTACTTC.